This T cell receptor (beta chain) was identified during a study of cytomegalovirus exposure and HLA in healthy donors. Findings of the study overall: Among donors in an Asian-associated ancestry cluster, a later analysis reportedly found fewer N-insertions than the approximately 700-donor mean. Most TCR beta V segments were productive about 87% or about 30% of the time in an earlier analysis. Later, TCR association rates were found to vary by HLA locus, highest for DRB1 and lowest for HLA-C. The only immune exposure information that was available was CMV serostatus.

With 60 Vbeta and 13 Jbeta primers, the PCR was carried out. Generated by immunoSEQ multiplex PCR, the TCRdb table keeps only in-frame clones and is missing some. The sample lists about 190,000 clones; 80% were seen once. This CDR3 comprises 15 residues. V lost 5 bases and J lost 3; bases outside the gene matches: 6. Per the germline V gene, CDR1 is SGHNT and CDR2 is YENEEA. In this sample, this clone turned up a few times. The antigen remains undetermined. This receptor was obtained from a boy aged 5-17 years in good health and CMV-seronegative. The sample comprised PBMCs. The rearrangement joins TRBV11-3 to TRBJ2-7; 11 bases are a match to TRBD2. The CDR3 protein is CASSLTGTSGYEQYF. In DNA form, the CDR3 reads TGTGCCAGCAGCCTAACCGGGACTAGCGGCTACGAGCAGTACTTC. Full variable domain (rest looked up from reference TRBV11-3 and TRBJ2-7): EAGVVQSPRYKIIEKKQPVAFWCNPISGHNTLYWYLQNLGQGPELLIRYENEEAVDDSQLPKDRFSAERLKGVDSTLKIQPAELGDSAVYLCASSLTGTSGYEQYFGPGTRLTVT.